In its sample, the clone carrying this T cell receptor (beta chain) was seen many times. Its antigen is undetermined. The sample originates from a study of Graves' ophthalmopathy and Graves' hyperthyroidism. Study results and limitations: In blood, most expanded thyroid clonotypes above 0.001 frequency were also detected.

Moderate-to-severe activity, CAS at least 3, NOSPECS at least 4 and duration under 3 months characterized donors with ophthalmopathy. The diagnosis combined clinical symptoms, thyroxine, TRAb, thyroid ultrasound and orbital computed tomography scans. The starting material, roughly 9.7 ml of fresh peripheral blood, provided the PBMCs. Amplification of TCR beta CDR3 regions used RNA transcripts. First-round RT-PCR used HTBI primers; second-round multiplex PCR followed. TCRdb called the multiplex PCR reads again in MiXCR, with one record for every CDR3 protein. The sample contains around 660,000 distinct CDR3 sequences, about two fifths of which appear only once. The specimen was peripheral blood. The clonotype originates from an adult man with Graves' ophthalmopathy.

CDR3 DNA: TGCAGTGCACCGACAGGCGGCAACGAGCAGTACTTC. Translated, it gives CSAPTGGNEQYF. The chain employs TRBV20-1 and TRBJ2-7; D may be TRBD1 (6 bases). Germline V gene data show CDR1 as DFQATT and CDR2 as SNEGSKA (reference sequence). The CDR3 runs to 12 residues. V gave up 6 bases and J gave up 5 bases, with 14 bases separating them.